This TCR beta chain was found in a study of T cells in Graves' hyperthyroidism and ophthalmopathy. The source material, RNA transcripts, was used to amplify TCR beta CDR3 regions. With the HTBI primer set, the TCR CDR3 went through a first round of RT-PCR. One entry per CDR3 protein results from TCRdb running MiXCR on the multiplex PCR reads. The sample yields 300,000 to 450,000 distinct CDR3 sequences, around 25% seen once. V was pared by 0 bases and J by 5 bases, with 11 bases between. The CDR3 loop spans 15 amino acids. CDR1 MNHEY and CDR2 SMNVEV come from the germline V gene (reference sequence). This clonotype was seen ten or more times. Its specificity is unknown. Study-wide findings and caveats: The model foresaw ophthalmopathy a median roughly 6 months prior to onset. A model built on 13 V-J features separated ophthalmopathy from stable hyperthyroidism.

The chain employs TRBV27 and TRBJ2-1; no clear D. The sample was blood. This TCR was sampled from a man aged 50 to 60 with Graves' hyperthyroidism. The CDR3 loop is CASSLSLGLDNEQFF. The CDR3 DNA is TGTGCCAGCAGTTTATCGTTGGGTTTGGACAATGAGCAGTTCTTC.